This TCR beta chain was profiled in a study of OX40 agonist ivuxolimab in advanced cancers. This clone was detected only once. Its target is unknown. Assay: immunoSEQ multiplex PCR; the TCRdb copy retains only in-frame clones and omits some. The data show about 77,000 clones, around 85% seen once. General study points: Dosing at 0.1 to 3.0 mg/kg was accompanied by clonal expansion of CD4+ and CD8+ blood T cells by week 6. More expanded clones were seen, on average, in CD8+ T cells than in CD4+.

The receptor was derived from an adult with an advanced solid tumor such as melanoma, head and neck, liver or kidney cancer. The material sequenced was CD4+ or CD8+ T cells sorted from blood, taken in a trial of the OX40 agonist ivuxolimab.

The CDR3 reads CASSLVGGAYEQYF. In DNA, the CDR3 is TGTGCCAGCAGCTTGGTGGGGGGGGCCTACGAGCAGTACTTC. This sequence joins TRBV5-4 and TRBJ2-5; 7 bases line up with TRBD2. The tail of the sequence fits TRBJ2-7 better, so the J call may be wrong. CDR1 SGHNT and CDR2 YYREEE come from the germline V gene (reference sequence). The CDR3 is made up of 14 amino acids.